The 29 T cell receptor beta chains in this list originate from one sample, sequenced in a study of cytomegalovirus exposure and HLA in healthy donors. 60 Vbeta and 13 Jbeta primers were used in PCR. Here immunoSEQ multiplex PCR was the method, and the copy in TCRdb shows in-frame clones only, minus some. The top ten hold approximately 3.5% of the sample, which has about 130,000 clones, 72% seen once. The sequenced material came from PBMCs. These TCRs come from a man under 40 in good health and CMV-seronegative.

The CDR3 DNA follows: TGTGCCTGGAATAAACGAGAGGGGGCATTTGGCTACACCTTC. This encodes CAWNKREGAFGYTF. The chain combines TRBV30 with TRBJ1-2; TRBD1 matches 7 bases. Germline V CDR1 and CDR2: GTSNPN, SVGIG (reference sequence). V was clipped by 4 bases and J by 7 bases; unmatched bases: 12. The CDR3 is made up of 14 amino acids.

The J gene is TRBJ2-3, the V gene TRBV28, with 15 positions matching TRBD2. In germline, CDR1 is MDHEN, CDR2 SYDVKM. The trim removed 2 bases at V and 6 bases at J, leaving 9 bases unmatched. CDR3 length equals 18 residues. CDR3 residues: CASSLEGTSGGWADTQYF. As DNA, the CDR3 is TGTGCCAGCAGTTTAGAAGGGACTAGCGGGGGGTGGGCGGATACGCAGTATTTT.

CDR3 bases: TGTGCCAGCAGTTATTATAGCGGGGGGGTTGGGAATGAGCAGTTCTTC. This encodes CASSYYSGGVGNEQFF. The V call is TRBV6-5, the J call TRBJ2-1; 11 bases match TRBD2. Losses at the gene ends were 3 bases for V and 7 bases for J; bases not matched to a gene: 8. Germline CDR1 and CDR2: MNHEY and SVGAGI. The CDR3 runs 16 residues.

The CDR3 loop is CASSFRGSEQFF. The DNA of the CDR3 is TGTGCCAGCAGCTTTCGGGGGAGTGAGCAGTTCTTC. The gene calls are TRBV7-3 and TRBJ2-1; TRBD2 is a possible D gene (6 bases). The V end lost 3 bases, the J end lost 9 bases, and 9 bases lay between the germline ends. Germline values: CDR1 SGHTA, CDR2 FQGTGA. The CDR3 has 12 amino acids.

V and J are TRBV13 and TRBJ1-2; 8 nucleotides align to TRBD1. Germline lookup yields CDR1 PRHDT and CDR2 FYEKMQ (reference sequence). The CDR3 runs to 15 residues. Trimming at V came to 5 bases and at J to 6 bases, leaving 11 bases not matched to a gene. CDR3 amino acids: CASSLGDRGIDGYTF. The CDR3 DNA is TGTGCCAGCAGCCTTGGAGACAGGGGAATCGATGGCTACACCTTC. The full variable domain, its missing parts supplied by reference TRBV13 and TRBJ1-2, is AAGVIQSPRHLIKEKRETATLKCYPIPRHDTVYWYQQGPGQDPQFLISFYEKMQSDKGSIPDRFSAQQFSDYHSELNMSSLELGDSALYFCASSLGDRGIDGYTFGSGTRLTVV.

This clone occurred a few times. The chain employs TRBV6-1 and TRBJ1-5, with D uncertain. V was pared by 8 bases and J by 0 bases, with 8 bases between. CDR1 and CDR2 (germline): MNHNS, SASEGT. The CDR3 sequence is 13 residues long. The DNA for the CDR3 is TGTGCCAGCCTTGACATTAGCAATCAGCCCCAGCATTTT. Encoded protein: CASLDISNQPQHF.

The chain joins TRBV2 to TRBJ1-1, with unresolved D. This CDR3 comprises 13 residues. CDR1 is SNHLY, CDR2 FYNNEI, per germline. V was pared by 8 bases and J by 6 bases, with 16 bases between. The CDR3 loop reads CASLRDPSPEAFF. DNA of the CDR3: TGTGCCAGCCTGAGGGATCCTTCTCCTGAAGCTTTCTTT.

The chain recombines TRBV28 with TRBJ1-5; TRBD1 might be the D (6 bases). The CDR3 extends over 15 amino acids. V gave up 2 bases and J gave up 2 bases, with 10 bases separating them. CDR1 and CDR2 (germline): MDHEN, SYDVKM. CDR3 sequence reads: CASSLRGAGNQPQHF. The CDR3 nucleotides are TGTGCCAGCAGTTTACGGGGGGCTGGCAATCAGCCCCAGCATTTT.

The chain joins TRBV5-1 to TRBJ2-1; possible D gene TRBD1, 5 bases. Germline CDR1 and CDR2: SGHRS and YFSETQ. Trimming left V 2 bases short and J 6 bases short, with 15 bases between. The CDR3 is 15 residues long. The CDR3 DNA is TGCGCCAGCAGCTTAGGACACACTCTCGCCAATGAGCAGTTCTTC. As protein: CASSLGHTLANEQFF.

The rearrangement links TRBV4-1 to TRBJ1-5; TRBD1 aligns across 8 bases. Germline V gives CDR1 MGHRA, CDR2 YSYEKL. Trimming cost V 0 bases and J 7 bases; bases outside gene matches: 14. CDR3 length: 18 amino acids. CDR3 nucleotide sequence: TGCGCCAGCAGCCAAGATCTCACCCTCCCGGACAGGGTCCAGCCCCAGCATTTT. It specifies CASSQDLTLPDRVQPQHF.

J is TRBJ2-5 and V is TRBV14, with D possibly being TRBD2 (5 bases). The J call is in doubt because the DNA end fits TRBJ2-7 better. The V gene's germline CDR1 is SGHDN and CDR2 FVKESK. This CDR3 has 13 amino acids. The CDR3, as DNA: TGTGCCAGCAGGCGGACTGGGATCTACGAGCAGTACTTC. This sequence encodes CASRRTGIYEQYF.

The rearrangement joins TRBV9 to TRBJ1-3; D gene uncertain. The CDR3 extends over 17 amino acids. Germline V gene data show CDR1 as SGDLS and CDR2 as YYNGEE. V was clipped by 2 bases and J by 0 bases, with 15 bases between them. The CDR3 DNA is TGTGCCAGCAGCGTCCCAGGAGCAGAGGGCTCTGGAAACACCATATATTTT. Amino acid sequence: CASSVPGAEGSGNTIYF.

This chain uses TRBV5-6 with TRBJ1-6; D unclear. The CDR3 is made up of 16 amino acids. Trimming took 5 bases from V and 5 from J, leaving 17 bases between them. Germline CDR1 is SGHDT and CDR2 is YYEEEE. Written as DNA, the CDR3 is TGTGCCAGCAGTATATCCGGGATCATAGATAATTCACCCCTCCACTTT. This encodes CASSISGIIDNSPLHF.

The chain links TRBV4-1 to TRBJ1-5; no firm D call. The CDR3 sequence is 14 residues long. CDR1 MGHRA and CDR2 YSYEKL come from the germline V gene. V lost 2 bases, J lost 7 bases, and 12 bases lay in between. The CDR3 DNA is TGCGCCAGCAGCCAACTAGAGAGGAGCCAGCCCCAGCATTTT. This encodes CASSQLERSQPQHF.

This rearrangement joins TRBV4-3 to TRBJ2-5, with 11 bases fitting TRBD2. There are 19 residues in the CDR3. The trim removed 0 bases at V and 3 bases at J, leaving 12 bases unmatched. CDR1 and CDR2 from the germline V gene are LGHNA and YSLEER. The chain's CDR3 is CASSQDRILAGDLEETQYF. CDR3 nucleotide sequence: TGCGCCAGCAGCCAAGATCGCATACTAGCGGGGGACCTAGAAGAGACCCAGTACTTC.

Only one count was recorded for this clone. J is TRBJ1-1 and V is TRBV30; D gene uncertain. CDR1 and CDR2 (germline): GTSNPN, SVGIG (reference sequence). The CDR3 length is 13 residues. V dropped 4 bases and J dropped 5 bases, with 14 bases sitting between them. The DNA of the CDR3 is TGTGCCTGGAATGTAAGGGCGGGAACTGAAGCTTTCTTT. As protein: CAWNVRAGTEAFF. Combining the CDR3 with reference TRBV30 and TRBJ1-1 gives the whole variable domain SQTIHQWPATLVQPVGSPLSLECTVEGTSNPNLYWYRQAAGRGLQLLFYSVGIGQISSEVPQNLSASRPQDRQFILSSKKLLLSDSGFYLCAWNVRAGTEAFFGQGTRLTVV.

This sequence joins TRBV28 and TRBJ1-5; D might be TRBD1 (5 bases). The CDR3 has 16 residues. V lost 2 bases and J 1 base, leaving 12 bases between the germline ends. Germline V lookup: CDR1 MDHEN, CDR2 SYDVKM. CDR3 in DNA: TGTGCCAGCAGTTTACTGGGACGGGGGAGCAATCAGCCCCAGCATTTT. This encodes CASSLLGRGSNQPQHF.

The rearrangement uses TRBV5-4 and TRBJ2-5; 8 bases match TRBD1. The J call is in doubt because the DNA end fits TRBJ2-7 better. Per the germline V gene, CDR1 is SGHNT and CDR2 is YYREEE (reference sequence). The CDR3 is 15 amino acids. CDR3 sequence (DNA): TGTGCCAGCAGCTCGGGTGGACAGGGAGTAAACGAGCAGTACTTC. It codes for CASSSGGQGVNEQYF.

This chain connects TRBV10-3 to TRBJ1-2; TRBD1 is a possible D gene (5 bases). Germline V lookup: CDR1 ENHRY, CDR2 SYGVKD. V was shortened by 8 bases and J by 0 bases, with 16 bases between the two germline ends. This CDR3 is built from 15 residues. CDR3 DNA: TGTGCCATCCGCCAAGCATCAGGGTCTAACTATGGCTACACCTTC. Its protein is CAIRQASGSNYGYTF.

The sample holds a few counts of this clone. Relative to the germline gene, one junction end is altered; a read error may explain this. The chain employs TRBV7-9 and TRBJ1-6; D might be TRBD1 (6 bases). CDR3 length: 17 residues. The germline CDR1 and CDR2 sequences are SEHNR and FQNEAQ (reference sequence). The CDR3 sequence is CSSRPLEGGGEDSPLHF. CDR3 sequence (DNA): TGTTCCAGCAGGCCGCTAGAAGGGGGAGGGGAAGATTCACCCCTCCACTTT.

The chain is built from TRBV7-2 and TRBJ2-2; 10 bases agree with TRBD2. The CDR3 has 15 amino acids. Germline-derived CDR1 and CDR2 are SGHTA and FQGNSA. Trimming cost V 6 bases and J 1 base; bases outside gene matches: 2. CDR3 amino acids: CASRRLAGNTGELFF. The CDR3 coding sequence is TGTGCCAGCAGGCGACTAGCGGGGAACACCGGGGAGCTGTTTTTT.

The chain recombines TRBV6-5 with TRBJ2-7; a possible D gene is TRBD1 (6 bases). The CDR3 covers 14 residues. Germline V lookup: CDR1 MNHEY, CDR2 SVGAGI. Between the trimmed V and J ends, which lost 6 bases and 3 bases, there was a span of 15 bases. CDR3 amino acids: CASRVFGQSYEQYF. DNA of the CDR3: TGTGCCAGCAGGGTATTTGGACAGAGCTACGAGCAGTACTTC.

V gene TRBV5-1 combines with J gene TRBJ1-1, with 8 bases lining up with TRBD1. In germline, CDR1 is SGHRS, CDR2 YFSETQ. V lost 4 bases to trimming and J lost 7 bases; unmatched junction nucleotides: 12. This CDR3 comprises 15 residues. Here the CDR3 DNA reads TGCGCCAGCAGCCAAGACAGGGGTGGAATAGGTGAAGCTTTCTTT. This codes for CASSQDRGGIGEAFF.

The chain carries TRBV11-3 and TRBJ1-1, with TRBD1 identical over 7 bases. V dropped 2 bases and J dropped 3; count of bases not matched to a gene: 9. The V gene's germline CDR1 is SGHNT and CDR2 YENEEA. CDR3 length: 16 amino acids. CDR3 loop: CASSLLQGTRDTEAFF. The CDR3 coding sequence is TGTGCCAGCAGCTTACTACAGGGGACGAGGGACACTGAAGCTTTCTTT.

The V call is TRBV6-1, the J call TRBJ1-4; TRBD1 might be the D (6 bases). CDR1 and CDR2 (germline): MNHNS, SASEGT. Trimming stripped 3 bases from V and 10 bases from J, with 18 bases between. The CDR3 extends over 15 amino acids. Here the CDR3 reads CASSEEPTGLGKLFF. Here the CDR3 DNA reads TGTGCCAGCAGTGAGGAACCCACAGGGTTAGGAAAACTGTTTTTT.

The rearrangement joins TRBV6-1 to TRBJ2-5, with D possibly being TRBD2 (6 bases). The DNA matches TRBJ2-7 better at its end, which makes the J call doubtful. The CDR3 is 15 amino acids. Germline V lookup: CDR1 MNHNS, CDR2 SASEGT. CDR3 residues: CASGGTAGSSYEQYF. The CDR3 nucleotides read TGTGCCAGCGGGGGGACGGCAGGTAGCTCCTACGAGCAGTACTTC.

This chain's CDR3 is CASRGGSRDDTQYF. DNA for the CDR3: TGTGCCAGCAGGGGAGGCTCGAGGGATGATACGCAGTATTTT. The rearrangement links TRBV6-1 to TRBJ2-3; a weak D match, TRBD2 (6 bases). CDR1 is MNHNS and CDR2 is SASEGT in the germline V gene. The CDR3 runs to 14 residues. V was shortened by 6 bases and J by 6 bases, with 16 bases between the two germline ends.

About this clone itself: Within the sample, other DNA sequences also encode this same CDR3. The V and J genes are TRBV30 and TRBJ1-3; D gene ambiguous. With 3 bases removed from V and 4 bases from J, the gap between germline ends came to 4 bases. In germline, CDR1 is GTSNPN, CDR2 SVGIG (reference sequence). CDR3 size: 11 residues. This chain's CDR3 is CAWSRGNTIYF. The CDR3 DNA follows: TGTGCCTGGAGCAGGGGAAACACCATATATTTT. Full variable domain (missing parts from reference TRBV30 and TRBJ1-3): SQTIHQWPATLVQPVGSPLSLECTVEGTSNPNLYWYRQAAGRGLQLLFYSVGIGQISSEVPQNLSASRPQDRQFILSSKKLLLSDSGFYLCAWSRGNTIYFGEGSWLTVV.

This chain links TRBV6-1 with TRBJ1-5, with TRBD1 as a possible D gene (6 bases). V was cut by 8 bases and J by 2 bases, with 10 bases left in between. The CDR3 sequence is 13 residues long. CDR1 MNHNS and CDR2 SASEGT come from the germline V gene. The CDR3 region is CASQGQGNQPQHF. The CDR3 nucleotides are TGTGCCAGCCAGGGGCAGGGCAATCAGCCCCAGCATTTT.